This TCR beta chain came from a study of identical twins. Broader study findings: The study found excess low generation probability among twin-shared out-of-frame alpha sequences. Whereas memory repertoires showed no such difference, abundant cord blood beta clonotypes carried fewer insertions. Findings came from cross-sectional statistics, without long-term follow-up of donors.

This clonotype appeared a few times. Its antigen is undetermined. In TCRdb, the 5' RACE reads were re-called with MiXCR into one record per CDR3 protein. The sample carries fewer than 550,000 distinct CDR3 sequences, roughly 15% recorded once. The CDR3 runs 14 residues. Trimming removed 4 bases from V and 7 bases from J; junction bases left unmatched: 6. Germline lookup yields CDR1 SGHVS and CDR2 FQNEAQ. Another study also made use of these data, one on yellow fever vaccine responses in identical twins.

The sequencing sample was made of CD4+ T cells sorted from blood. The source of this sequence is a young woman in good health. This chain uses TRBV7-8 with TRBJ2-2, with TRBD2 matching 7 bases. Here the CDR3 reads CASSSVREIGELFF. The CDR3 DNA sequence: TGTGCCAGCAGCTCCGTGCGGGAGATCGGGGAGCTGTTTTTT.